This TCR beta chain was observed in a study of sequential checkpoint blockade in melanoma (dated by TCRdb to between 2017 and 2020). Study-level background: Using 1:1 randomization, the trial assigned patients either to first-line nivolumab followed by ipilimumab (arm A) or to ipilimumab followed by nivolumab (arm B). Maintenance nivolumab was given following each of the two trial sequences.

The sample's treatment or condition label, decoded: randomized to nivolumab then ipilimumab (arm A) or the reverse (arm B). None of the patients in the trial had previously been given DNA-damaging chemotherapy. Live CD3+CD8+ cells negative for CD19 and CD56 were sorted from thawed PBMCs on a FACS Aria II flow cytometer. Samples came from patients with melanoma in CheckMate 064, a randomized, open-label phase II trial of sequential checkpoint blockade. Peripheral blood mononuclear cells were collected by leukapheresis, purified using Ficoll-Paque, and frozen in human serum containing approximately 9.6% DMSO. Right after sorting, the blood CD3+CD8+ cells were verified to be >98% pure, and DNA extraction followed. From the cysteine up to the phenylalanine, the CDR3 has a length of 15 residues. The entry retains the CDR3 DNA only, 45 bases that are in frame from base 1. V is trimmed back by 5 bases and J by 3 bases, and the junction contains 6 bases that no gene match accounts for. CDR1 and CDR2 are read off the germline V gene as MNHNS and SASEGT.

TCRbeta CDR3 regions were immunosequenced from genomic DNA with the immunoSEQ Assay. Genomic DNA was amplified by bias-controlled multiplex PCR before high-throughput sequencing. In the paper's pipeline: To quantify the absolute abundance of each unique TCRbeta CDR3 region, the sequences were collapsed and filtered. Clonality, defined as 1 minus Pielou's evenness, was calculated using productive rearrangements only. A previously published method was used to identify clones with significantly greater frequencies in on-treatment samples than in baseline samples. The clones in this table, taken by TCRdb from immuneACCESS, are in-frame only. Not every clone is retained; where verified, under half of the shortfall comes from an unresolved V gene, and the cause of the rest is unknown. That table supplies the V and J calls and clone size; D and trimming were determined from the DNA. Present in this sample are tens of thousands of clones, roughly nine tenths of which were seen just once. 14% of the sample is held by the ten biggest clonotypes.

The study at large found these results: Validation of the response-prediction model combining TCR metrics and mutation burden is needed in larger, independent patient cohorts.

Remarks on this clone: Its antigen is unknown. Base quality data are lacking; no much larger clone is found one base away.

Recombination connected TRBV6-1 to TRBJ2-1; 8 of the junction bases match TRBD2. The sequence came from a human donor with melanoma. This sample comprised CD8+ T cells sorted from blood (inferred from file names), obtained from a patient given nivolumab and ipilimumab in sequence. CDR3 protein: CASSTGTSVYNEQFF. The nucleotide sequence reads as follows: TGTGCCAGCAGTACCGGGACTAGTGTCTACAATGAGCAGTTCTTC.